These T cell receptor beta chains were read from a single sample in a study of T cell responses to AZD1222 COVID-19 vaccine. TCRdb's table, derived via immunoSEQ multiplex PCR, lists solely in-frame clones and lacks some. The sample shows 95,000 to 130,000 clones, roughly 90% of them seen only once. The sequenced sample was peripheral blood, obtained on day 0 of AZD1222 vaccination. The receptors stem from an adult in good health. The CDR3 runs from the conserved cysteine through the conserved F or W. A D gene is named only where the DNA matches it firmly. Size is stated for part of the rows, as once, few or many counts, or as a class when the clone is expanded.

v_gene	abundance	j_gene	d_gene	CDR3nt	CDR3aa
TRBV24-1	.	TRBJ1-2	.	TGTGCCACCAGTGATTTGGGGAGCAGACCTGGCTACACCTTC	CATSDLGSRPGYTF
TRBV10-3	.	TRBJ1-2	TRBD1	TGTGCCATCAGTAATGGGGACAGGGAAAGTGTTGGCTACACCTTC	CAISNGDRESVGYTF
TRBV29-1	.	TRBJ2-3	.	TGCAGCGTTGAAGGGGGTTCCTCAGATACGCAGTATTTT	CSVEGGSSDTQYF
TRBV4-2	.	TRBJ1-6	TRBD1	TGTGCCAGCAGCCAAGGACAGGGCCATTCACCCCTCCACTTT	CASSQGQGHSPLHF
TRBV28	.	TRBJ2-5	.	TGTGCCAGCAGTTTATTAGGGGAAGAGACCCAGTACTTC	CASSLLGEETQYF
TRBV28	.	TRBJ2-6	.	TGTGCCAGCAGTAGGGAGTCCCAGTACTCTGGGGCCAACGTCCTGACTTTC	CASSRESQYSGANVLTF
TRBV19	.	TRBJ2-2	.	TGTGCCAGTTCGCCGGGAGTGATCGGACCCGGGGAGCTGTTTTTT	CASSPGVIGPGELFF
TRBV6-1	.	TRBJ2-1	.	TGTGCCAGCAGTGAAGAACTAGCAGCGTTCGCCTACAATGAGCAGTTCTTC	CASSEELAAFAYNEQFF
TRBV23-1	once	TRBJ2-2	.	TGCGCCAGCAGTCAATTCTGGGGGGCCGACACCGGGGAGCTGTTTTTT	CASSQFWGADTGELFF
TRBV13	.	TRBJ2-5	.	TGTGCCAGCAGCTTGCGGGCGTCCGGGGGGACCCAGTACTTC	CASSLRASGGTQYF
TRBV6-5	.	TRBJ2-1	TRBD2	TGTGCCAGCAGCACCAGCGGGAGTAAGCAGTTCTTC	CASSTSGSKQFF
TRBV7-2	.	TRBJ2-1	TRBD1	TGTGCCAGCAGCTTAGGTGGGACAGGGGACCATGAGCAGTTCTTC	CASSLGGTGDHEQFF
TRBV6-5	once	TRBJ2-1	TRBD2	TGTGCCAGCAGTTACTCCGGACTAGCGGGAGACAATGAGCAGTTCTTC	CASSYSGLAGDNEQFF
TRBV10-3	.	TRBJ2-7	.	TGTGCCATCAGTGAGTGGCCGGTCGTAGAGCAGTACTTC	CAISEWPVVEQYF
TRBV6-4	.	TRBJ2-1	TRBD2	TGTGCCAGCAGTGACTCCATGACTAGCCAGAGCAATGAGCAGTTCTTC	CASSDSMTSQSNEQFF